A selection of T cell receptor beta chains follows, all from one sample in a study of tumor-infiltrating lymphocytes in primary liver carcinoma. TCRdb called the multiplex PCR reads again in MiXCR, with one record for every CDR3 protein. The sample shows around 60,000 distinct CDR3 sequences, about three quarters of them seen only once. The sequenced material came from liver tumor tissue from sampling region 4. The origin of the receptors is a middle-aged man with primary liver carcinoma and hepatitis B virus infection. The CDR3 runs from the conserved cysteine through the conserved F or W. The D gene is left open where the match is weak. The size field is filled for only some rows; it gives once, few, many or a size class.

clone size: .
D gene: .
V gene: TRBV6-6
J gene: TRBJ2-3
CDR3 protein: CASSTIVGGVTDTQYF
CDR3 DNA: TGTGCCAGCAGCACCATCGTGGGTGGAGTCACAGATACGCAGTATTTT

clone size: many
D gene: .
V gene: TRBV19
J gene: TRBJ2-2
CDR3 protein: CASSMYGTGTGELFF
CDR3 DNA: TGTGCCAGTAGTATGTACGGGACGGGCACCGGGGAGCTGTTTTTT

clone size: .
D gene: .
V gene: TRBV24-1
J gene: TRBJ1-3
CDR3 protein: CANSDPETRNTIHF
CDR3 DNA: TGTGCCAACAGTGATCCAGAAACTAGAAACACCATACATTTT

clone size: few
D gene: .
V gene: TRBV7-9
J gene: TRBJ2-2
CDR3 protein: CASSARQFTGVLFF
CDR3 DNA: TGTGCCAGCAGCGCCCGACAGTTCACCGGGGTGCTGTTTTTT

clone size: .
D gene: .
V gene: TRBV29-1
J gene: TRBJ1-5
CDR3 protein: CSVGGDNQPQHF
CDR3 DNA: TGCAGCGTTGGAGGAGACAATCAGCCTCAGCATTTT

clone size: .
D gene: .
V gene: TRBV4-3
J gene: TRBJ2-7
CDR3 protein: CASSQYRETPYGQYF
CDR3 DNA: TGCGCCAGCAGCCAATATCGGGAGACTCCCTACGGGCAATACTTC

clone size: .
D gene: TRBD1
V gene: TRBV12-3/TRBV12-4
J gene: TRBJ1-2
CDR3 protein: CANSLGTGGGYGYTF
CDR3 DNA: TGTGCCAACAGTTTGGGGACAGGGGGAGGGTATGGCTACACCTTT

clone size: .
D gene: .
V gene: TRBV7-2
J gene: TRBJ2-5
CDR3 protein: CASSSPRGRETQYF
CDR3 DNA: TGTGCCAGCAGCTCCCCCCGGGGACGTGAGACCCAGTACTTC

clone size: many
D gene: .
V gene: TRBV28
J gene: TRBJ2-1
CDR3 protein: CASTVSSRPESNEQFF
CDR3 DNA: TGTGCCAGCACGGTATCCTCCAGGCCCGAATCCAATGAGCAGTTCTTC

clone size: few
D gene: TRBD1
V gene: TRBV12-3/TRBV12-4
J gene: TRBJ2-3
CDR3 protein: CASSKGDRGTDTQYF
CDR3 DNA: TGTGCTAGCAGTAAAGGGGACAGGGGCACAGATACGCAGTATTTT

clone size: .
D gene: TRBD1
V gene: TRBV5-1
J gene: TRBJ1-1
CDR3 protein: CTNSLAGTVNTGAFF
CDR3 DNA: TGCACCAACAGCTTGGCCGGGACAGTGAACACTGGAGCTTTCTTT

clone size: many
D gene: TRBD2
V gene: TRBV11-2
J gene: TRBJ2-7
CDR3 protein: CASTTPGREARGEQYF
CDR3 DNA: TGTGCCAGCACGACTCCTGGGCGGGAGGCAAGGGGGGAGCAGTACTTC

clone size: .
D gene: TRBD1
V gene: TRBV11-2
J gene: TRBJ2-1
CDR3 protein: CASNSGGPGNEQFF
CDR3 DNA: TGTGCCAGCAATTCAGGGGGCCCTGGGAATGAGCAGTTCTTC

clone size: .
D gene: .
V gene: TRBV7-8
J gene: TRBJ1-2
CDR3 protein: CVSSLSSPLAFGYTF
CDR3 DNA: TGTGTCAGCAGCTTAAGTTCCCCATTAGCCTTTGGCTACACCTTC

clone size: .
D gene: .
V gene: TRBV11-2
J gene: TRBJ2-7
CDR3 protein: CASSRGRGRTYEQYF
CDR3 DNA: TGTGCCAGCAGCCGAGGGAGAGGGAGAACCTACGAGCAATACTTC

clone size: many
D gene: TRBD1
V gene: TRBV6-6
J gene: TRBJ1-1
CDR3 protein: CASSTGGTTEASF
CDR3 DNA: TGTGCCAGCAGTACAGGGGGGACTACTGAAGCTTCCTTT

clone size: .
D gene: TRBD2
V gene: TRBV29-1
J gene: TRBJ2-1
CDR3 protein: CSVERIAGGPYGEQFF
CDR3 DNA: TGCAGCGTTGAACGGATAGCGGGAGGACCTTATGGCGAGCAGTTCTTC

clone size: few
D gene: .
V gene: TRBV6-2/TRBV6-3
J gene: TRBJ2-1
CDR3 protein: CASSLIPSPHNEQFF
CDR3 DNA: TGTGCCAGCAGTTTAATCCCAAGCCCCCACAATGAGCAGTTCTTC

clone size: .
D gene: .
V gene: TRBV9
J gene: TRBJ2-6
CDR3 protein: CASSIGSLGANVLTF
CDR3 DNA: TGTGCCAGCAGCATAGGGTCCCTGGGGGCCAACGTCCTGACTTTC

clone size: .
D gene: .
V gene: TRBV4-2
J gene: TRBJ2-6
CDR3 protein: CASSQDPVSGANVLIF
CDR3 DNA: TGTGCCAGCAGTCAAGATCCGGTCTCTGGGGCCAACGTCCTGATTTTC

clone size: .
D gene: .
V gene: TRBV11-2
J gene: TRBJ1-1
CDR3 protein: CASSLPDSIEASF
CDR3 DNA: TGTGCTAGCAGCTTACCGGACAGTATTGAAGCTTCCTTT

clone size: .
D gene: .
V gene: TRBV29-1
J gene: TRBJ2-3
CDR3 protein: CSVENRTDTQYF
CDR3 DNA: TGCAGCGTTGAGAACAGGACGGATACGCAGTATTTT

clone size: many
D gene: .
V gene: TRBV12-3/TRBV12-4
J gene: TRBJ2-7
CDR3 protein: CASSFQTYEQYF
CDR3 DNA: TGTGCCAGCAGTTTCCAGACCTACGAGCAGTACTTC

clone size: .
D gene: .
V gene: TRBV4-2
J gene: TRBJ1-4
CDR3 protein: CASSREFRGKGSATNEKLFF
CDR3 DNA: TGTGCCAGCAGCCGAGAGTTTCGGGGAAAGGGGTCTGCGACTAATGAAAAACTGTTTTTT

clone size: .
D gene: TRBD2
V gene: TRBV6-1
J gene: TRBJ2-7
CDR3 protein: CASSSGLAELREQYF
CDR3 DNA: TGTGCCAGCAGTTCTGGACTAGCGGAACTACGCGAGCAGTACTTC

clone size: .
D gene: .
V gene: TRBV15
J gene: TRBJ2-7
CDR3 protein: CATSEDVSVYEQYF
CDR3 DNA: TGTGCCACCAGCGAGGACGTTAGTGTCTACGAGCAGTACTTC

clone size: .
D gene: .
V gene: TRBV9
J gene: TRBJ2-7
CDR3 protein: CDSSVASSSAEQYF
CDR3 DNA: TGTGACAGCAGCGTAGCCAGCAGTAGCGCCGAGCAGTACTTC

clone size: few
D gene: .
V gene: TRBV12-3/TRBV12-4
J gene: TRBJ1-1
CDR3 protein: CASSFGQGNMNTEAFF
CDR3 DNA: TGTGCCAGCAGTTTCGGTCAGGGGAACATGAACACTGAAGCTTTCTTT

clone size: .
D gene: .
V gene: TRBV7-8
J gene: TRBJ1-1
CDR3 protein: CASSLVGGNTVAFF
CDR3 DNA: TGCGCCAGCAGCTTAGTTGGGGGGAACACTGTAGCTTTCTTT

clone size: few
D gene: .
V gene: TRBV6-5
J gene: TRBJ2-7
CDR3 protein: CASSSISSYEQYF
CDR3 DNA: TGTGCCAGCAGTTCCATAAGTTCTTACGAGCAGTACTTC

clone size: .
D gene: .
V gene: TRBV25-1
J gene: TRBJ2-7
CDR3 protein: CASSETYEQYF
CDR3 DNA: TGTGCCAGCAGCGAAACCTACGAGCAGTACTTC

clone size: .
D gene: .
V gene: TRBV10-1
J gene: TRBJ2-2
CDR3 protein: CASSTATGELFF
CDR3 DNA: TGCGCCAGCAGTACCGCCACCGGGGAGCTGTTTTTT

clone size: .
D gene: .
V gene: TRBV11-2
J gene: TRBJ2-7
CDR3 protein: CASSLGSAWEQYF
CDR3 DNA: TGTGCCAGCAGCTTAGGGTCAGCGTGGGAGCAGTACTTC

clone size: once
D gene: TRBD2
V gene: TRBV29-1
J gene: TRBJ2-6
CDR3 protein: CSVRGTSVSLSGANVLTF
CDR3 DNA: TGCAGCGTTAGAGGGACTAGCGTGAGCCTCTCTGGGGCCAACGTCCTGACTTTC

clone size: .
D gene: TRBD1
V gene: TRBV7-8
J gene: TRBJ2-4
CDR3 protein: CASSPEMGQGAKDIQYF
CDR3 DNA: TGTGCCAGCAGCCCTGAAATGGGACAGGGGGCCAAAGACATTCAGTACTTC

clone size: .
D gene: .
V gene: TRBV6-5
J gene: TRBJ2-1
CDR3 protein: CASSDPGAAYNEQFF
CDR3 DNA: TGTGCCAGCAGCGACCCAGGGGCCGCCTACAATGAGCAGTTCTTC

clone size: .
D gene: .
V gene: TRBV11-2
J gene: TRBJ1-1
CDR3 protein: CASILGPCTEAFF
CDR3 DNA: TGTGCCAGCATCTTGGGACCGTGCACTGAAGCTTTCTTT

clone size: .
D gene: TRBD2
V gene: TRBV18
J gene: TRBJ2-7
CDR3 protein: CASSPSGSGRSGYEQYF
CDR3 DNA: TGTGCTAGCTCACCGTCCGGGAGCGGGAGGTCAGGCTACGAGCAGTACTTC

clone size: many
D gene: TRBD1
V gene: TRBV4-2
J gene: TRBJ1-2
CDR3 protein: CASSQEAGGGSGYTF
CDR3 DNA: TGTGCCAGCAGCCAAGAGGCAGGGGGCGGATCTGGCTACACCTTC

clone size: medium-sized
D gene: .
V gene: TRBV4-3
J gene: TRBJ2-1
CDR3 protein: CASSQVLASTYNEQFF
CDR3 DNA: TGCGCCAGCAGCCAAGTACTAGCCTCTACCTACAATGAGCAGTTCTTC

clone size: few
D gene: .
V gene: TRBV10-3
J gene: TRBJ2-3
CDR3 protein: CAIQVTDTQYF
CDR3 DNA: TGTGCCATCCAAGTCACAGATACGCAGTATTTT